Shown below are 25 T cell receptor beta chains from a single sample sequenced in a study of cytomegalovirus exposure and HLA in healthy donors. TCRdb's table, derived via immunoSEQ multiplex PCR, lists solely in-frame clones and lacks some. The sample includes about 360,000 clones, 86% of them seen just once. Specimen: PBMCs. The origin of the receptors is a young woman in good health and CMV-seronegative.

In DNA, the CDR3 is TGCAGCGTTTGGACTAGATGGACAGATACGCAGTATTTT. It is translated as CSVWTRWTDTQYF. This chain links TRBV29-1 with TRBJ2-3, with 7 bases matching TRBD2. Losses at the gene ends were 5 bases for V and 3 bases for J; bases not matched to a gene: 5. From germline, CDR1 is SQVTM and CDR2 ANQGSEA. The CDR3 contains 13 residues.

The CDR3 here is CASTPGAGRTNQPQHF. The DNA for the CDR3 is TGTGCCAGTACCCCTGGGGCGGGAAGGACCAATCAGCCCCAGCATTTT. This sequence joins TRBV19 and TRBJ1-5; the D gene is possibly TRBD1 (5 bases). Deletions cut 7 bases from V and 3 bases from J, with 19 bases between. This CDR3 comprises 16 residues. Looked up from germline, CDR1 is LNHDA and CDR2 is SQIVND (reference sequence).

This sequence joins TRBV7-2 and TRBJ1-5, with D perhaps TRBD1 (6 bases). The CDR3 is 15 amino acids. Germline loops: CDR1 SGHTA, CDR2 FQGNSA. Trimming stripped 2 bases from V and 1 base from J, with 9 bases between. The CDR3 region has the DNA TGTGCCAGCAGCTTAACAGGGCCAAGCAATCAGCCCCAGCATTTT. Protein: CASSLTGPSNQPQHF.

This clone is a singleton in its sample. J is TRBJ1-4 and V is TRBV5-1; a weak D match, TRBD1 (6 bases). The V gene's germline CDR1 is SGHRS and CDR2 YFSETQ. Trimming shortened V by 5 bases and J by 5 bases, and 16 bases separated the two germline ends. The length of the CDR3 is 15 residues. CDR3 amino acids: CASSQRTGLNEKLFF. Here the CDR3 DNA reads TGCGCCAGCAGTCAAAGAACAGGGCTAAATGAAAAACTGTTTTTT.

The gene calls are TRBV7-9 and TRBJ2-7, with D maybe TRBD1 (6 bases). V was cut by 6 bases and J by 0 bases, with 15 bases left in between. The germline CDR1 and CDR2 sequences are SEHNR and FQNEAQ (reference sequence). This CDR3 has 15 residues. The CDR3 spells CASSNRDTYSYEQYF. Here the CDR3 DNA reads TGTGCCAGCAGTAACCGGGACACTTACTCCTACGAGCAGTACTTC. Full variable domain (missing parts from reference TRBV7-9 and TRBJ2-7): DTGVSQNPRHKITKRGQNVTFRCDPISEHNRLYWYRQTLGQGPEFLTYFQNEAQLEKSRLLSDRFSAERPKGSFSTLEIQRTEQGDSAMYLCASSNRDTYSYEQYFGPGTRLTVT.

The chain links TRBV4-1 to TRBJ2-1, with 10 bases identical to TRBD2. Looked up from germline, CDR1 is MGHRA and CDR2 is YSYEKL. V was clipped by 1 base and J by 8 bases; unmatched bases: 8. The CDR3 runs 16 residues. In nucleotides, the CDR3 is TGCGCCAGCAGCCAAGTGGAGTCTAGCGGGAGCTATGAGCAGTTCTTC. Translating gives CASSQVESSGSYEQFF.

J is TRBJ1-6 and V is TRBV28; 7 bases align to TRBD1. Looked up from germline, CDR1 is MDHEN and CDR2 is SYDVKM. The CDR3 contains 14 residues. Losses at the gene ends were 6 bases for V and 13 bases for J; bases not matched to a gene: 12. The CDR3 is CASSIRDSPFPLHF. DNA of the CDR3: TGTGCCAGCAGCATCCGGGACAGCCCCTTCCCCCTCCACTTT.

The chain couples TRBV5-6 to TRBJ1-1; tentative D call: TRBD1 (6 bases). The CDR3 sequence is 15 residues long. Germline V gives CDR1 SGHDT, CDR2 YYEEEE. Trimming took 3 bases from V and 2 from J, leaving 14 bases between them. CDR3 bases: TGTGCCAGCAGCTCCCGGGGAGGGGGTAACACTGAAGCTTTCTTT. Its translation: CASSSRGGGNTEAFF.

The V call is TRBV30, the J call TRBJ2-7; the D is unclear. CDR1 GTSNPN and CDR2 SVGIG come from the germline V gene (reference sequence). The CDR3 has 12 amino acids. V shed 2 bases and J shed 3 bases, with 8 bases lying between them. The CDR3 loop reads CAWSPKFYEQYF. The DNA for the CDR3 is TGTGCCTGGAGTCCCAAATTCTACGAGCAGTACTTC.

This clone was picked up one time. This chain connects TRBV28 to TRBJ2-7, with a tentative D call TRBD1 (6 bases). Germline V gives CDR1 MDHEN, CDR2 SYDVKM. V was pared by 5 bases and J by 1 base, with 9 bases between. The CDR3 is 13 residues long. The CDR3 sequence is CASSTGLSYEQYF. CDR3 nucleotides: TGTGCCAGCAGTACAGGGTTATCCTACGAGCAGTACTTC.

This chain joins TRBV30 and TRBJ1-1, with a possible D match to TRBD1 (5 bases). The V and J ends lost 6 bases and 4 bases respectively, with 15 bases between them. CDR1 and CDR2 (germline): GTSNPN, SVGIG (reference sequence). This CDR3 has 13 amino acids. For the CDR3, the DNA is TGTGCCTGCCTATGGGGGGGTGTCACTGAAGCTTTCTTT. It yields the protein CACLWGGVTEAFF.

CDR3 bases: TGTGCCAGCAGTTCAACTTGGGGCTTTAACACTGAAGCTTTCTTT. It specifies CASSSTWGFNTEAFF. The gene calls are TRBV28 and TRBJ1-1; possibly TRBD1 for D (5 bases). Trimming pared 4 bases from V and 2 bases from J, leaving 14 bases between. In germline, CDR1 is MDHEN, CDR2 SYDVKM. The CDR3 totals 15 residues.

The V gene is TRBV6-5, the J gene TRBJ1-2, with no clear D. In germline, CDR1 is MNHEY, CDR2 SVGAGI. V was trimmed by 7 bases and J by 8 bases, leaving 17 bases between them. This CDR3 region has 13 residues. In DNA form, the CDR3 reads TGTGCCAGCACTCAACAAGGGAGTCGGGGCTACACCTTC. Translation: CASTQQGSRGYTF.

The rearrangement uses TRBV30 and TRBJ1-2; tentatively, D is TRBD1 (6 bases). Germline CDR1 reads GTSNPN; CDR2 reads SVGIG (reference sequence). There are 13 residues in the CDR3. V was clipped by 0 bases and J by 8 bases, with 13 bases between them. In DNA form, the CDR3 reads TGTGCCTGGAGTGTACAGGGCCTGCGGGGCTACACCTTC. This codes for CAWSVQGLRGYTF.

The chain carries TRBV7-9 and TRBJ1-6, with 7 positions matching TRBD1. The V gene's germline CDR1 is SEHNR and CDR2 FQNEAQ (reference sequence). J was trimmed by 7 bases and V by 5 bases; bases with no gene match: 5. The CDR3 runs to 14 residues. CDR3 residues: CASSTRDSNSPLHF. CDR3 DNA: TGTGCCAGCAGCACCCGGGACAGCAATTCACCCCTCCACTTT. The entire variable domain, with the rest obtained from reference TRBV7-9 and TRBJ1-6, is as follows: DTGVSQNPRHKITKRGQNVTFRCDPISEHNRLYWYRQTLGQGPEFLTYFQNEAQLEKSRLLSDRFSAERPKGSFSTLEIQRTEQGDSAMYLCASSTRDSNSPLHFGNGTRLTVT.

V usage is TRBV28 and J usage is TRBJ2-5; 13 bases map to TRBD2. Per the germline V gene, CDR1 is MDHEN and CDR2 is SYDVKM. The CDR3 contains 17 residues. V lost 3 bases and J lost 1; bases outside the gene matches: 5. The CDR3 sequence: CASSFGTSGNRQETQYF. DNA of the CDR3: TGTGCCAGCAGTTTTGGGACTAGCGGGAACCGCCAAGAGACCCAGTACTTC.

In this sample, this clone turned up once. V usage is TRBV5-1 and J usage is TRBJ2-3; D perhaps matches TRBD1 (6 bases). The CDR3 covers 15 residues. Deletions cut 7 bases from V and 0 bases from J, with 15 bases between. Germline V gene data show CDR1 as SGHRS and CDR2 as YFSETQ. DNA of the CDR3: TGCGCCAGCTTTCGGGACACAGGAAGCACAGATACGCAGTATTTT. It yields the protein CASFRDTGSTDTQYF.

The V call is TRBV11-3, the J call TRBJ2-5, with a weak D call TRBD2 (6 bases). Germline lookup yields CDR1 SGHNT and CDR2 YENEEA. V was shortened by 3 bases and J by 5 bases, with 13 bases between the two germline ends. The CDR3 length is 14 residues. The CDR3 nucleotides read TGTGCCAGCAGCTTCGGCGGGGTTGGGGAGACCCAGTACTTC. Protein: CASSFGGVGETQYF.

The chain carries TRBV5-1 and TRBJ2-5; the match to TRBD2 covers 11 bases. The V segment lost 1 base and the J segment 3 bases; nucleotides outside the gene matches: 5. The germline CDR1 and CDR2 sequences are SGHRS and YFSETQ. The length of the CDR3 is 16 residues. The CDR3 region has the DNA TGCGCCAGCAGCTTGTATGTGGGACTAGCGGAAGAGACCCAGTACTTC. Protein: CASSLYVGLAEETQYF.

The rearrangement links TRBV11-2 to TRBJ2-7; D is unresolved. Germline loops: CDR1 SGHAT, CDR2 FQNNGV. V dropped 4 bases and J dropped 4 bases, with 14 bases sitting between them. This CDR3 is built from 14 residues. CDR3 sequence (DNA): TGTGCCAGCAGCTCTTTGTCAGGTGAATACGAGCAGTACTTC. The encoded protein is CASSSLSGEYEQYF.

This rearrangement joins TRBV5-1 to TRBJ2-1, with a tentative D call TRBD1 (6 bases). CDR1 is SGHRS, CDR2 YFSETQ, per germline. The CDR3 contains 15 residues. Trimming cost V 0 bases and J 3 bases, with 10 bases left between them. CDR3 coding DNA: TGCGCCAGCAGCTTGGGGGCAGGGGACTACAATGAGCAGTTCTTC. It translates to CASSLGAGDYNEQFF.

The genes are TRBV28 and TRBJ1-2, with D maybe TRBD1 (6 bases). The V end was cut by 5 bases, the J end by 5 bases, with 15 bases between. The CDR3 contains 14 residues. Germline V gene sequence: CDR1 MDHEN, CDR2 SYDVKM. The CDR3 region has the DNA TGTGCCAGCAGTGTGACTGATCAGGGGTATGGCTACACCTTC. It specifies CASSVTDQGYGYTF.

The V and J genes are TRBV19 and TRBJ2-1, with a tentative D call TRBD1 (5 bases). The CDR3 is made up of 14 amino acids. Germline CDR1 LNHDA, CDR2 SQIVND (reference sequence). V was shortened by 7 bases and J by 15 bases, with 25 bases between the two germline ends. The CDR3 reads CASKGQGEGVGPFF. In DNA form, the CDR3 reads TGTGCCAGTAAAGGGCAGGGCGAAGGGGTTGGTCCGTTCTTC. The complete variable domain, with remaining parts taken from reference TRBV19 and TRBJ2-1, reads DGGITQSPKYLFRKEGQNVTLSCEQNLNHDAMYWYRQDPGQGLRLIYYSQIVNDFQKGDIAEGYSVSREKKESFPLTVTSAQKNPTAFYLCASKGQGEGVGPFFGPGTRLTVL.

This clone appeared a single time. The chain links TRBV2 to TRBJ2-7; TRBD1 matches 11 bases. V was clipped by 8 bases and J by 7 bases; unmatched bases: 10. Germline V gene sequence: CDR1 SNHLY, CDR2 FYNNEI. The CDR3 runs to 14 residues. This chain's CDR3 is CASDPGQGVLEQYF. CDR3 nucleotides: TGTGCCAGCGACCCGGGACAGGGGGTTTTAGAGCAGTACTTC.

This sequence joins TRBV5-1 and TRBJ2-2, with 7 bases aligning to TRBD1. This CDR3 is 17 amino acids long. V shed 4 bases, J shed 8 bases, and the junction held 17 bases outside the gene matches. Germline CDR1 is SGHRS and CDR2 is YFSETQ. The chain's CDR3 is CASSPLPTGRDRGELFF. The CDR3 DNA follows: TGCGCCAGCAGCCCACTACCGACAGGGAGAGATCGTGGGGAGCTGTTTTTT.